This passage covers 16 T cell receptor beta chains from one sample sequenced in a study of blood T cells in healthy people across ages. A sample-barcoded 5' primer and a J-beta primer mix were used in a second PCR of roughly 7 to 12 cycles. TCRdb fed the 5' RACE reads into MiXCR, producing one record per CDR3 protein. The sample lists about 1.4 million distinct CDR3 sequences, 59% occurring once. Sequencing was done on a sample of blood. All receptors come from a man younger than 30 in good health.

The CDR3 loop reads CSARDMSEGRYEQYF. The CDR3, as DNA: TGCAGTGCTAGAGATATGAGTGAGGGGAGGTACGAGCAGTACTTC. The chain joins TRBV20-1 to TRBJ2-7; TRBD2 might be the D (6 bases). The CDR3 runs to 15 residues. With 0 bases removed from V and 4 bases from J, the gap between germline ends came to 16 bases. CDR1 is DFQATT, CDR2 SNEGSKA, per germline (reference sequence).

The gene calls are TRBV7-2 and TRBJ2-7; 16 bases align to TRBD2. Germline-derived CDR1 and CDR2 are SGHTA and FQGNSA. Unmatched junction bases numbered 2, after V lost 6 bases and J lost 3 bases. This CDR3 is 15 amino acids long. CDR3: CASRGTSGGDYEQYF. The DNA of the CDR3 is TGTGCCAGCAGAGGGACTAGCGGGGGGGACTACGAGCAGTACTTC. Full variable domain (rest looked up from reference TRBV7-2 and TRBJ2-7): GAGVSQSPSNKVTEKGKDVELRCDPISGHTALYWYRQSLGQGLEFLIYFQGNSAPDKSGLPSDRFSAERTGGSVSTLTIQRTQQEDSAVYLCASRGTSGGDYEQYFGPGTRLTVT.

The chain couples TRBV27 to TRBJ2-7; 14 nucleotides line up with TRBD2. Germline V gene lookup returns CDR1 MNHEY and CDR2 SMNVEV (reference sequence). Losses at the gene ends were 2 bases for V and 5 bases for J; bases not matched to a gene: 2. This CDR3 has 15 residues. The DNA of the CDR3 is TGTGCCAGCAGTTTAGGGACTAGCGGGAGTAACGAGCAGTACTTC. Its protein product is CASSLGTSGSNEQYF.

The genes are TRBV5-1 and TRBJ2-3; 7 nucleotides agree with TRBD2. Germline V CDR1 and CDR2: SGHRS, YFSETQ. This CDR3 is built from 14 residues. The junction had 7 bases not matched to a gene; V was cut back by 7 bases and J by 2 bases. CDR3 nucleotide sequence: TGCGCCAGCGGGAAGGGACTAACCACAGATACGCAGTATTTT. Translated: CASGKGLTTDTQYF.

This clonotype showed up just a few times. CDR3: CASSELRTDSGANVLTF. The CDR3 coding sequence is TGTGCCAGCAGTGAGCTTAGGACAGACTCTGGGGCCAACGTCCTGACTTTC. The chain uses TRBV25-1 and TRBJ2-6; possible D gene TRBD1, 6 bases. The germline V and J ends were trimmed by 3 bases and 0 bases, with 12 bases remaining between them. The CDR3 is 17 residues long. The V gene's germline CDR1 is MGHDK and CDR2 SYGVNS.

The CDR3 loop is CASSYLALEYF. The CDR3 DNA sequence: TGTGCCAGCAGTTACTTGGCCTTGGAGTACTTC. V is TRBV6-2 or TRBV6-3 and J is TRBJ2-7; no definite D call. V was pared by 1 base and J by 11 bases, with 9 bases between. CDR3 size: 11 residues. Germline CDR1 and CDR2: MNHEY and SVGEGT.

This clonotype was picked up a small number of times. V and J are TRBV29-1 and TRBJ2-1; D is ambiguous. Trimming removed 6 bases from V and 9 bases from J, with 15 bases in between. Germline CDR1 is SQVTM and CDR2 is ANQGSEA. The CDR3 has 12 residues. As DNA, the CDR3 is TGCAGCGTCCTTGACTTGGAAGTTGAGCAGTTCTTC. Protein sequence: CSVLDLEVEQFF.

The chain links TRBV27 to TRBJ2-7, with D uncertain. The CDR3 covers 16 residues. Germline V CDR1 and CDR2: MNHEY, SMNVEV (reference sequence). V lost 4 bases to trimming and J lost 3 bases, with 19 bases between them. The CDR3 region is CASSSSRWALSYEQYF. As DNA, the CDR3 is TGTGCCAGCAGTTCATCGCGGTGGGCGTTAAGCTACGAGCAGTACTTC.

The J gene is TRBJ2-1, the V gene TRBV5-1; no definite D call. Deletions cut 1 base from V and 0 bases from J, with 11 bases between. Germline V gene lookup returns CDR1 SGHRS and CDR2 YFSETQ. The CDR3 runs 16 residues. This chain's CDR3 is CASSLRAPGSYNEQFF. The DNA for the CDR3 is TGCGCCAGCAGCTTGAGAGCCCCCGGCTCCTACAATGAGCAGTTCTTC. Full variable domain (missing parts from reference TRBV5-1 and TRBJ2-1): KAGVTQTPRYLIKTRGQQVTLSCSPISGHRSVSWYQQTPGQGLQFLFEYFSETQRNKGNFPGRFSGRQFSNSRSEMNVSTLELGDSALYLCASSLRAPGSYNEQFFGPGTRLTVL.

V and J are TRBV4-1 and TRBJ2-4; D may match TRBD1 or TRBD2 (5 bases each). Gene TRBJ2-7 matches the end of the DNA better, so the J call may be wrong. This CDR3 contains 15 residues. CDR1 is MGHRA and CDR2 is YSYEKL in the germline V gene. The CDR3 sequence is CASSQSTGTPHEQYF. The CDR3 DNA is TGCGCCAGCAGCCAATCTACCGGGACCCCCCACGAGCAGTACTTC.

The chain combines TRBV5-1 with TRBJ1-2; TRBD1 agrees at 7 bases. The CDR3 is made up of 15 amino acids. V trimming: 3 bases; J trimming: 4 bases; junction bases outside the gene matches: 9. The germline V gene has CDR1 SGHRS and CDR2 YFSETQ. CDR3: CASSSFGGTAYGYTF. The CDR3 DNA is TGCGCCAGCAGCTCTTTCGGAGGGACAGCCTATGGCTACACCTTC.

V is TRBV2 and J is TRBJ2-7, with a weak D call TRBD1 (5 bases). V was pared by 8 bases and J by 1 base, with 24 bases between. Germline V lookup: CDR1 SNHLY, CDR2 FYNNEI. This CDR3 contains 17 residues. The CDR3 region has the DNA TGTGCCAGCCGAAGCGACCTGACAGCCGAACGATCCTACGAGCAGTACTTC. Its protein product is CASRSDLTAERSYEQYF.

A single count supports this clonotype. J is TRBJ2-3 and V is TRBV7-9, with a tentative D call TRBD1 (5 bases). V gave up 2 bases and J gave up 1 base, with 13 bases separating them. From germline, CDR1 is SEHNR and CDR2 FQNEAQ (reference sequence). The CDR3 has 16 amino acids. CDR3 DNA: TGTGCCAGCAGCTTACTGAGGAACAGGCGCACAGATACGCAGTATTTT. Translated: CASSLLRNRRTDTQYF.

This chain links TRBV4-1 with TRBJ2-7; weak D call: TRBD1 (5 bases). The germline V gene encodes CDR1 MGHRA and CDR2 YSYEKL. The CDR3 is 14 residues long. The V end lost 2 bases, the J end lost 6 bases, and 14 bases lay between the germline ends. This CDR3 is CASSQLGRGSEQYF. CDR3 coding DNA: TGCGCCAGCAGCCAATTAGGAAGGGGATCCGAGCAGTACTTC.

This clonotype was recorded once. One end of the junction varies from germline; a read error may be responsible. The V gene is TRBV20-1, the J gene TRBJ2-1, with D unresolved. The CDR3 is 13 residues long. Germline-derived CDR1 and CDR2 are DFQATT and SNEGSKA (reference sequence). The CDR3 sequence: CSVLRGTYNELFF. CDR3 DNA: TGCAGTGTTCTGCGAGGAACCTACAATGAGCTGTTCTTC.

J is TRBJ2-5 and V is TRBV3-1; 7 bases fit TRBD2. This CDR3 is 12 amino acids long. Germline CDR1 reads LGHDT; CDR2 reads YNNKEL (reference sequence). V lost 5 bases, J lost 11 bases, and 8 bases stayed unmatched. CDR3 DNA: TGTGCCAGCAGCACGACGGCGGGGGAGCAGTACTTC. Its translation is CASSTTAGEQYF.